These T cell receptor beta chains were read from a single sample in a study of blood T cell repertoires in COVID-19. Clones were read by immunoSEQ multiplex PCR, and TCRdb kept only the in-frame ones, dropping some. The table lists 95,000 to 150,000 clones, around 88% of them singletons. The sequencing input was peripheral blood. These receptors were collected from a woman aged 50 to 60 with active or convalescent COVID-19. Both conserved end residues are part of each CDR3. D genes are given only for firm matches. Clone size is stated in some rows and not others, as once, few, many or a class when expanded.

CDR3aa | CDR3nt | d_gene | v_gene | abundance | j_gene
CASSSPGLPNEQYF | TGTGCCAGCAGTTCTCCAGGGCTCCCCAACGAGCAGTACTTC | . | TRBV6-5 | few | TRBJ2-7
CASSWSEGGDEQFF | TGTGCCAGCAGCTGGAGTGAGGGTGGAGATGAGCAGTTCTTC | . | TRBV7-9 | . | TRBJ2-1
CASSFRVGVGYGYTF | TGTGCCAGCAGTTTTCGGGTAGGGGTGGGTTATGGCTACACCTTC | . | TRBV27 | . | TRBJ1-2
CASSLQTSGADSQYF | TGTGCCAGCAGCCTCCAGACTAGCGGGGCAGACTCGCAGTATTTT | TRBD2 | TRBV5-4 | . | TRBJ2-3
CASSRDRGRSEQFF | TGTGCCAGCAGTCGGGACAGGGGACGGAGTGAGCAGTTCTTC | TRBD1 | TRBV5-5 | . | TRBJ2-1
CARGRARLSPFEFF | TGCGCCAGGGGGAGGGCCAGGCTCTCCCCCTTCGAGTTCTTC | TRBD2 | TRBV10-1 | . | TRBJ2-1
CASSQGSQPATNEKLFF | TGCGCCAGCAGCCAAGGGTCACAGCCGGCAACTAATGAAAAACTGTTTTTT | . | TRBV4-3 | . | TRBJ1-4
CASSAGQAYEQYF | TGTGCCAGCAGTGCCGGACAGGCTTACGAGCAGTACTTC | TRBD1 | TRBV6-6 | . | TRBJ2-7
CSASLGPGGYTF | TGCAGTGCTAGTCTCGGTCCAGGAGGCTACACCTTC | . | TRBV20-1 | . | TRBJ1-2
CASSRVLSLDEQFF | TGTGCCAGTAGTAGGGTTTTATCCCTAGATGAGCAGTTCTTC | . | TRBV19 | . | TRBJ2-1
CASSLALRSNQPQHF | TGTGCCAGCAGCTTAGCACTACGTAGCAATCAGCCCCAGCATTTT | . | TRBV7-2 | . | TRBJ1-5
CASSLDGTYEQYF | TGTGCCAGCAGCTTGGACGGGACCTACGAGCAGTACTTC | . | TRBV7-3 | . | TRBJ2-7
CSAPFYDEQFF | TGCAGTGCTCCGTTCTACGATGAGCAGTTCTTC | . | TRBV20-1 | . | TRBJ2-1
CASSYEQGQETQYF | TGTGCCAGCAGTTACGAACAGGGGCAAGAGACCCAGTACTTC | TRBD1 | TRBV6-5 | . | TRBJ2-5
CASRVPGLAGEWIEQYF | TGTGCCAGCAGGGTTCCGGGACTAGCGGGAGAGTGGATCGAGCAGTACTTC | TRBD2 | TRBV28 | . | TRBJ2-7
CASSPAGQPEQPQHF | TGTGCCAGCTCACCAGCAGGGCAGCCGGAGCAGCCCCAGCATTTT | . | TRBV18 | . | TRBJ1-5
CASSQLEGGELFF | TGCGCCAGCAGCCAGCTAGAGGGCGGGGAGCTGTTTTTT | . | TRBV4-3 | . | TRBJ2-2
CASSPIAGGSYNEQFF | TGTGCCAGCTCACCGATAGCGGGAGGATCCTACAATGAGCAGTTCTTC | TRBD2 | TRBV18 | . | TRBJ2-1
CASSLDTLSGANVLTF | TGTGCCAGCAGCTTAGACACCCTCTCTGGGGCCAACGTCCTGACTTTC | . | TRBV7-3 | . | TRBJ2-6
CASSGRSYEQYF | TGTGCCAGCAGCGGGAGATCCTACGAGCAGTACTTC | . | TRBV7-9 | . | TRBJ2-7
CASRVASTDTQYF | TGTGCCAGCAGGGTGGCTAGCACAGATACGCAGTATTTT | . | TRBV28 | . | TRBJ2-3
CASSPGGSNSPLHF | TGCGCCAGCAGCCCGGGGGGAAGCAATTCACCCCTCCACTTT | . | TRBV5-1 | once | TRBJ1-6
CSWTGRETQYF | TGCAGTTGGACAGGGCGGGAGACCCAGTACTTC | TRBD1 | TRBV20-1 | . | TRBJ2-5
CASSFSQTWDRENSPLHF | TGTGCCAGCAGCTTCTCCCAAACCTGGGACAGGGAAAATTCACCCCTCCACTTT | TRBD1 | TRBV28 | few | TRBJ1-6
CASRPDRSRETQYF | TGTGCCAGCAGACCGGACAGGAGTAGGGAGACCCAGTACTTC | TRBD1 | TRBV2 | . | TRBJ2-5
CASSFRTGSEAFF | TGTGCCAGTAGTTTCCGAACAGGGAGTGAAGCTTTCTTT | . | TRBV19 | . | TRBJ1-1
CASSQEFRQGAYEQYF | TGTGCCAGCAGCCAAGAATTCCGACAGGGGGCTTACGAGCAGTACTTC | TRBD1 | TRBV4-2 | once | TRBJ2-7
CASSQDGASGKGAQYF | TGTGCCAGCAGCCAAGATGGGGCTAGCGGGAAAGGGGCGCAGTATTTT | TRBD2 | TRBV3-1/TRBV3-2 | . | TRBJ2-3
CSVVGAGGAGGYTF | TGCAGCGTTGTGGGGGCGGGTGGGGCGGGTGGCTACACCTTC | . | TRBV29-1 | . | TRBJ1-2
CATSRGVMTGGGRNIQYF | TGTGCCACCAGCAGAGGCGTAATGACAGGGGGAGGACGAAACATTCAGTACTTC | TRBD1 | TRBV15 | . | TRBJ2-4
CASSFTPDRVGLNTEAFF | TGTGCCAGCAGTTTTACTCCAGACAGGGTGGGCCTGAACACTGAAGCTTTCTTT | TRBD1 | TRBV28 | few | TRBJ1-1
CASSSKGTGAPGREKLFF | TGTGCCAGCAGTTCCAAGGGGACAGGGGCTCCCGGCCGTGAAAAACTGTTTTTT | TRBD1 | TRBV6-2/TRBV6-3 | . | TRBJ1-4
CATNRESTDTQYF | TGTGCCACCAACAGGGAAAGCACAGATACGCAGTATTTT | . | TRBV6-5 | . | TRBJ2-3
CASSDGRIYGYTF | TGTGCCAGCAGTGACGGCAGGATCTATGGCTACACCTTC | . | TRBV2 | . | TRBJ1-2
CASSYGFDEQFF | TGTGCCAGCAGTTACGGGTTCGATGAGCAGTTCTTC | . | TRBV12-3/TRBV12-4 | . | TRBJ2-1
CATSPTSGTSFF | TGTGCCACCAGCCCGACTAGCGGGACTTCGTTCTTC | TRBD2 | TRBV15 | few | TRBJ2-1
CASSQAGGQETQYF | TGCGCCAGCAGCCAAGCTGGCGGCCAAGAGACCCAGTACTTC | . | TRBV4-3 | . | TRBJ2-5
CASSLITGADTQYF | TGTGCCAGTAGTCTAATCACAGGGGCAGATACGCAGTATTTT | TRBD1 | TRBV19 | . | TRBJ2-3
CASSPRPDRVYTQYF | TGTGCCAGCAGCCCCCGCCCCGACAGGGTATATACGCAGTATTTT | TRBD1 | TRBV11-2 | . | TRBJ2-3
CASSGLAVDTQYF | TGCGCCAGCAGCGGACTAGCGGTAGATACGCAGTATTTT | TRBD2 | TRBV5-1 | . | TRBJ2-3
CASSLSRGGNQPQHF | TGTGCCAGCAGCTTATCAAGGGGCGGCAATCAGCCCCAGCATTTT | . | TRBV7-8 | . | TRBJ1-5
CASSEALSLAVETQYF | TGTGCCAGCAGTGAAGCGCTTAGTCTAGCGGTAGAGACCCAGTACTTC | TRBD2 | TRBV6-1 | . | TRBJ2-5
CASSQSGTAQETQYF | TGTGCCAGCAGCCAGAGCGGGACCGCACAAGAGACCCAGTACTTC | TRBD2 | TRBV7-2 | . | TRBJ2-5
CASSETPGGEGPLHF | TGTGCCAGCAGTGAAACTCCGGGGGGGGAAGGTCCCCTCCACTTT | . | TRBV6-1 | . | TRBJ1-6
CASSYIANEQFF | TGTGCCAGCAGTTACATAGCCAATGAGCAGTTCTTC | . | TRBV3-1/TRBV3-2 | . | TRBJ2-1
CASKGGNWQFF | TGTGCCAGCAAGGGGGGGAATTGGCAGTTCTTC | . | TRBV27 | . | TRBJ2-1
CASSPGLAVNEQFF | TGTGCCAGCAGCCCGGGACTAGCGGTCAATGAGCAGTTCTTC | TRBD2 | TRBV7-2 | . | TRBJ2-1
CASSQTRLETQYF | TGCGCCAGCAGCCAAACAAGACTGGAGACCCAGTACTTC | . | TRBV4-1 | . | TRBJ2-5
CASRLFKLGQGGGYGYTF | TGTGCCAGCAGACTTTTCAAACTGGGACAGGGAGGAGGCTATGGCTACACCTTC | TRBD1 | TRBV28 | . | TRBJ1-2
CASSPTGPNSYNEQFF | TGTGCCAGCAGCCCGACAGGGCCCAATTCCTACAATGAGCAGTTCTTC | TRBD1 | TRBV5-4 | . | TRBJ2-1
CSVGTSGNEQYF | TGCAGCGTTGGGACTAGCGGGAACGAGCAGTACTTC | TRBD2 | TRBV29-1 | . | TRBJ2-7
CAISRLAETDTQYF | TGTGCCATCAGCCGATTAGCGGAAACAGATACGCAGTATTTT | . | TRBV10-3 | . | TRBJ2-3
CASNIPRRQTEAFF | TGTGCCAGCAATATCCCACGGAGGCAGACTGAAGCTTTCTTT | . | TRBV28 | . | TRBJ1-1
CASGTGSHQPQHF | TGTGCCAGCGGGACAGGGAGCCATCAGCCCCAGCATTTT | TRBD1 | TRBV27 | . | TRBJ1-5
CAISEVVTGGTEAFF | TGTGCCATCAGTGAAGTGGTGACAGGGGGCACTGAAGCTTTCTTT | TRBD1 | TRBV10-3 | few | TRBJ1-1